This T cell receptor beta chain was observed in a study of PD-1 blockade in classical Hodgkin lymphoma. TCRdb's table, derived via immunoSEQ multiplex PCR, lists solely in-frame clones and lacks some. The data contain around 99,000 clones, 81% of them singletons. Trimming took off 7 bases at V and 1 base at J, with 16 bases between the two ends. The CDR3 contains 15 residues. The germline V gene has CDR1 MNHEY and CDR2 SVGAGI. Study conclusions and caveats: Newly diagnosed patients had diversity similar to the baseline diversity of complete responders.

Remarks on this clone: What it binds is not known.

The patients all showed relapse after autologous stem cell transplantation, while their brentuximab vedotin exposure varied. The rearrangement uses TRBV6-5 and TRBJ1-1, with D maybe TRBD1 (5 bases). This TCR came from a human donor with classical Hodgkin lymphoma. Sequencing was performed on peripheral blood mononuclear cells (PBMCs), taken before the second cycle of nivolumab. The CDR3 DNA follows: TGTGCCAGCAAAAGTTGGGGACGGACGAACACTGAAGCTTTCTTT. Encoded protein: CASKSWGRTNTEAFF.